Below are 15 T cell receptor beta chains sequenced from a single sample in a study of T cell repertoires in cytomegalovirus infection. Using its own MiXCR run on the reads, TCRdb lists one record per CDR3 protein. The table has roughly 280,000 distinct CDR3 sequences, 12% to 15% seen once. Sample: PBMCs. These receptors were taken from a human donor in good health (CMV status not recorded). Some clones in this sample may be carry-over from other donors' samples.

V is TRBV28 and J is TRBJ2-7; D possibly corresponds to TRBD2 (7 bases). Looked up from germline, CDR1 is MDHEN and CDR2 is SYDVKM. The CDR3 covers 15 residues. V was clipped by 4 bases and J by 1 base, with 14 bases between them. This CDR3 reads CASSWGGAGSYEQYF. The CDR3 DNA sequence: TGTGCCAGCAGTTGGGGGGGGGCGGGGTCCTACGAGCAGTACTTC.

The chain carries TRBV29-1 and TRBJ2-2, with TRBD1 as a possible D gene (5 bases). V was cut by 4 bases and J by 2 bases, with 8 bases left in between. The CDR3 has 13 amino acids. Germline assignment: CDR1 SQVTM and CDR2 ANQGSEA. CDR3 protein: CSVGTHNTGELFF. The CDR3 DNA is TGCAGCGTTGGGACACACAACACCGGGGAGCTGTTTTTT.

Ten or more counts support this clonotype. The gene calls are TRBV28 and TRBJ1-1; a weak D match, TRBD1 (6 bases). CDR1 is MDHEN, CDR2 SYDVKM, per germline. V lost 7 bases and J lost 4, with 19 bases in between. The CDR3 extends over 15 amino acids. CDR3 sequence: CASTFGGQGGTEAFF. CDR3 bases: TGTGCCAGCACCTTCGGGGGGCAAGGGGGCACTGAAGCTTTCTTT.

This chain joins TRBV6-8 and TRBJ1-2; D gene ambiguous. There are 14 residues in the CDR3. V gave up 7 bases and J gave up 3 bases, with 15 bases separating them. Germline V CDR1 and CDR2: MNHGY, SAAAGT. CDR3: CASTRQEEDYGYTF. The CDR3 nucleotides read TGTGCCAGCACCAGACAAGAGGAGGACTATGGCTACACCTTC.

This clonotype was counted many times. This chain uses TRBV7-2 with TRBJ1-2; maybe TRBD1 (5 bases). Germline assignment: CDR1 SGHTA and CDR2 FQGNSA. With 1 base removed from V and 4 bases from J, the gap between germline ends came to 13 bases. This CDR3 contains 15 residues. The CDR3 coding sequence is TGTGCCAGCAGCTTAGAGGGACCAATGGCCTATGGCTACACCTTC. Translating it yields CASSLEGPMAYGYTF.

This clonotype has more than one count but fewer than ten. The chain is built from TRBV10-2 and TRBJ2-7; TRBD1 matches 9 bases. Germline assignment: CDR1 WSHSY and CDR2 SAAADI. The CDR3 covers 15 residues. V trimming: 3 bases; J trimming: 2 bases; junction bases outside the gene matches: 5. The CDR3 bases are TGCGCCAGCAGTGATTCCCGACAGGGGGCCTACGAGCAGTACTTC. It translates to CASSDSRQGAYEQYF.

The J gene is TRBJ2-1, the V gene TRBV20-1; 7 bases agree with TRBD1. The V gene's germline CDR1 is DFQATT and CDR2 SNEGSKA (reference sequence). The junction had 9 bases not matched to a gene; V was cut back by 2 bases and J by 2 bases. The CDR3 consists of 16 residues. The CDR3 region is CSARPSGTEPYNEQFF. CDR3 DNA: TGCAGTGCTAGACCCTCCGGGACAGAGCCCTACAATGAGCAGTTCTTC.

In this sample, this clonotype turned up a few times. The V call is TRBV20-1, the J call TRBJ2-1; D is possibly TRBD2 (6 bases). CDR3 size: 15 residues. V lost 6 bases to trimming and J lost 6 bases, with 21 bases between them. Germline V gene data show CDR1 as DFQATT and CDR2 as SNEGSKA (reference sequence). For the CDR3, the DNA is TGCAGTGCCCCCCGACTTAGCGGTGGCATCAATGAGCAGTTCTTC. Its protein is CSAPRLSGGINEQFF.

The V gene is TRBV20-1, the J gene TRBJ1-2; no clear D gene. The CDR3 length is 13 residues. Germline V gene sequence: CDR1 DFQATT, CDR2 SNEGSKA (reference sequence). V lost 3 bases to trimming and J lost 4 bases, with 12 bases between them. CDR3 protein: CSARNTYTYGYTF. CDR3 bases: TGCAGTGCTAGGAACACCTATACCTATGGCTACACCTTC.

This clonotype showed up just a few times. The gene calls are TRBV19 and TRBJ2-3; the D gene is possibly TRBD2 (5 bases). Germline lookup yields CDR1 LNHDA and CDR2 SQIVND (reference sequence). The CDR3 has 14 residues. The V end lost 1 base, the J end lost 9 bases, and 14 bases lay between the germline ends. CDR3 DNA: TGTGCCAGTAGTATAGGACTCCAGACGGGGACGCAGTATTTT. Translation gives CASSIGLQTGTQYF.

At least ten counts were recorded for this clonotype. The J gene is TRBJ1-2, the V gene TRBV7-9; TRBD1 aligns across 7 bases. This CDR3 is 13 amino acids long. Germline CDR1 and CDR2: SEHNR and FQNEAQ (reference sequence). V trimming: 5 bases; J trimming: 7 bases; junction bases outside the gene matches: 7. The CDR3 region is CASSPTGVPGYTF. The CDR3, as DNA: TGTGCCAGCAGCCCAACAGGGGTCCCTGGCTACACCTTC.

This clonotype occurred many times. The chain is built from TRBV29-1 and TRBJ1-1; D possibly corresponds to TRBD1 (5 bases). Germline CDR1 is SQVTM and CDR2 is ANQGSEA. The CDR3 loop spans 12 amino acids. The V and J ends lost 2 bases and 3 bases respectively, with 7 bases between them. The CDR3 region has the DNA TGCAGCGTTGAACAGGGTGACACTGAAGCTTTCTTT. This encodes CSVEQGDTEAFF.

The chain uses TRBV9 and TRBJ1-6; D is possibly TRBD1 (5 bases). In germline, CDR1 is SGDLS, CDR2 YYNGEE. Trimming cost V 6 bases and J 8 bases, with 15 bases left between them. CDR3 size: 14 residues. CDR3 sequence (DNA): TGTGCCAGCAACGCCGGGGGGTTCGATTCACCCCTCCACTTT. Protein product: CASNAGGFDSPLHF.

This clonotype has only a few counts. The chain has TRBV19 and TRBJ1-1; D is perhaps TRBD1 (5 bases). The germline V gene encodes CDR1 LNHDA and CDR2 SQIVND (reference sequence). The CDR3 totals 12 residues. Trimming took 6 bases from V and 4 from J, leaving 9 bases between them. This CDR3 is CASRGVSTEAFF. Written as DNA, the CDR3 is TGTGCCAGTAGAGGGGTCAGCACTGAAGCTTTCTTT. Based on the CDR3 plus reference TRBV19 and TRBJ1-1, the full variable domain is DGGITQSPKYLFRKEGQNVTLSCEQNLNHDAMYWYRQDPGQGLRLIYYSQIVNDFQKGDIAEGYSVSREKKESFPLTVTSAQKNPTAFYLCASRGVSTEAFFGQGTRLTVV.

As concerns this clonotype: A much larger clonotype is one base distant, so this may be a read error. This chain links TRBV7-2 with TRBJ2-5; TRBD2 agrees at 9 bases. This CDR3 contains 18 residues. The germline V gene has CDR1 SGHTA and CDR2 FQGNSA. The CDR3 sequence: CASSLAYWSSGAQETQCF. For the CDR3, the DNA is TGTGCCAGCAGCTTAGCTTATTGGTCTAGCGGGGCCCAAGAGACCCAGTGCTTC.